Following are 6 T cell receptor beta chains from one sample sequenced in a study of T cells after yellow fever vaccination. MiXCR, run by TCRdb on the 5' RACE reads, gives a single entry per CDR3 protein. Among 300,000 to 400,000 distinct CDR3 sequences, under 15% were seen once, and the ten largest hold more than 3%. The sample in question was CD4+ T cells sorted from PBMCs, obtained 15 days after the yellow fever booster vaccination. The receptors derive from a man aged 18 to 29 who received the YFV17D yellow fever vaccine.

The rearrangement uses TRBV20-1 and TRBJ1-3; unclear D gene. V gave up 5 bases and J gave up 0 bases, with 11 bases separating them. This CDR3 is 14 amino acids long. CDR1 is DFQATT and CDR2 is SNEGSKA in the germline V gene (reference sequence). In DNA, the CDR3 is TGCAGTGCTGGAGTGACGGTCTCTGGAAACACCATATATTTT. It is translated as CSAGVTVSGNTIYF.

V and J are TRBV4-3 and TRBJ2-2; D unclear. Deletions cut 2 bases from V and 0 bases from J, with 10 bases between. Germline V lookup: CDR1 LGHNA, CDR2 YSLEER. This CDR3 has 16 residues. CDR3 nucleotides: TGCGCCAGCAGCCAAATGCGCGTGGCGAACACCGGGGAGCTGTTTTTT. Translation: CASSQMRVANTGELFF.

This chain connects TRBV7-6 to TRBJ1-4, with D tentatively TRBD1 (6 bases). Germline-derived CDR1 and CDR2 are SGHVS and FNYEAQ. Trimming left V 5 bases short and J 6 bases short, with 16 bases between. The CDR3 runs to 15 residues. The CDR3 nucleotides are TGTGCCAGCAGCCTCCAGGGGTTTGGGGATGAAAAACTGTTTTTT. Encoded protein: CASSLQGFGDEKLFF. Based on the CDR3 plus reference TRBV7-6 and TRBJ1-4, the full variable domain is GAGVSQSPRYKVTKRGQDVALRCDPISGHVSLYWYRQALGQGPEFLTYFNYEAQQDKSGLPNDRFSAERPEGSISTLTIQRTEQRDSAMYRCASSLQGFGDEKLFFGSGTQLSVL.

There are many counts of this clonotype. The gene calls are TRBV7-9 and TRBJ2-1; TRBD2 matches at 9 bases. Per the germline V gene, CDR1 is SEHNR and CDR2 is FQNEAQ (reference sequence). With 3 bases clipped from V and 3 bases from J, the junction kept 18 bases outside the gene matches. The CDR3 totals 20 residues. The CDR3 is CASSLGASGDVGRRYNEQFF. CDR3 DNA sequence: TGTGCCAGCAGCTTGGGGGCTAGCGGGGATGTAGGGAGGCGCTACAATGAGCAGTTCTTC.

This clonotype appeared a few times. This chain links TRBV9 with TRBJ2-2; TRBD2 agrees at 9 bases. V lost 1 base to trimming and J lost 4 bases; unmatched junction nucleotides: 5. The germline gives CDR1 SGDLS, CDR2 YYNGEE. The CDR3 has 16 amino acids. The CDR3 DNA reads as TGTGCCAGCAGCGTAACCTCAGCGGGGGGCACCGGGGAGCTGTTTTTT. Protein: CASSVTSAGGTGELFF.

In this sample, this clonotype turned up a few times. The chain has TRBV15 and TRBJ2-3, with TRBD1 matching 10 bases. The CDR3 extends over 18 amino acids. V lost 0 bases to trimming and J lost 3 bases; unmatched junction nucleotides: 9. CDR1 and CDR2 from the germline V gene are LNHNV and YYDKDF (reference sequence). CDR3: CATSRERGLDRGTDTQYF. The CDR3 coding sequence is TGTGCCACCAGCAGAGAAAGAGGCCTGGACAGGGGGACAGATACGCAGTATTTT.